The 12 T cell receptor beta chains below all came from one sample that was sequenced in a study of T-cell reconstitution after alpha-beta-depleted transplantation in children (dated by TCRdb to about 2016). Library construction relied on PCR. Sequencing took place on an Illumina HiSeq 2500. Molecular barcoding was employed in the preparation of TCR libraries, with unique molecular identifiers being used to normalize TCRbeta repertoire quantification. TCRdb itself trimmed the public reads at Q25 with fastp, ran MiXCR and retained productive beta chains. All rows with the same CDR3 protein become a single entry with the most common DNA and genes. In this sample the table shows around 420,000 distinct CDR3 sequences, 15% to 20% of which occur a single time. The ten top clones hold 25% to 30% of the sample. What this sample's treatment or condition label stands for: allogeneic hematopoietic cell transplantation with graft depleted of TCRalphabeta T cells and CD19 B cells.

The sample was PBMCs, mostly from graft donor cells, taken 360 days after TCRalphabeta/CD19-depleted stem cell transplant. The receptors originated from a boy under two years old who had a stem cell transplant for Wiskott-Aldrich syndrome, so the T cells may come from the graft donor.

In this sample, this clonotype turned up many times. V is TRBV12-3 or TRBV12-4 and J is TRBJ2-7, with 14 positions matching TRBD2. With V trimmed by 5 bases and J by 7 bases, 4 bases remained unmatched. The CDR3 totals 14 residues. The CDR3 reads CASSPGTSGSEQYF. CDR3 sequence (DNA): TGTGCCAGCAGTCCCGGGACTAGCGGGAGTGAGCAGTACTTC.

Many counts were recorded for this clonotype. V is TRBV12-3 or TRBV12-4 and J is TRBJ2-5; D gene ambiguous. The CDR3 is 11 amino acids. V gave up 5 bases and J gave up 6 bases, with 7 bases separating them. The CDR3 here is CASSILQTQYF. As DNA, the CDR3 is TGTGCCAGCAGTATTTTGCAGACCCAGTACTTC.

This clonotype was seen a handful of times. The genes are TRBV4-1 and TRBJ2-2; TRBD1 might be the D (5 bases). The CDR3 totals 16 residues. Germline assignment: CDR1 MGHRA and CDR2 YSYEKL. With 0 bases removed from V and 6 bases from J, the gap between germline ends came to 14 bases. The CDR3 DNA follows: TGCGCCAGCAGCCAAGATCAGGGTAGTGTCGCCGGGGAGCTGTTTTTT. Its translation is CASSQDQGSVAGELFF.

The sample holds a few counts of this clonotype. The CDR3: CASGLQEFTDTQYF. CDR3 sequence (DNA): TGTGCTAGTGGTTTGCAGGAGTTCACAGATACGCAGTATTTT. V usage is TRBV12-5 and J usage is TRBJ2-3, with D hard to call. The CDR3 contains 14 residues. V dropped 2 bases and J dropped 2 bases, with 8 bases sitting between them. CDR1 is LGHNT, CDR2 FRNRAP, per germline. The entire variable domain, with the rest obtained from reference TRBV12-5 and TRBJ2-3, is as follows: DARVTQTPRHKVTEMGQEVTMRCQPILGHNTVFWYRQTMMQGLELLAYFRNRAPLDDSGMPKDRFSAEMPDATLATLKIQPSEPRDSAVYFCASGLQEFTDTQYFGPGTRLTVL.

J is TRBJ2-3 and V is TRBV27; 13 nucleotides agree with TRBD2. The CDR3 has 16 amino acids. V trimming: 5 bases; J trimming: 6 bases; junction bases outside the gene matches: 8. Germline CDR1 and CDR2: MNHEY and SMNVEV (reference sequence). CDR3 sequence reads: CASSPPGLAGTDTQYF. The CDR3 DNA reads TGTGCCAGCAGTCCTCCGGGACTAGCGGGAACCGATACGCAGTATTTT.

In its sample, this clonotype was seen a few times. The rearrangement links TRBV12-3 or TRBV12-4 to TRBJ2-1; 11 nucleotides align to TRBD2. CDR3 length: 18 amino acids. Trimming at V came to 1 base and at J to 0 bases, leaving 5 bases not matched to a gene. The CDR3 here is CASSLGGLAVRSYNEQFF. DNA of the CDR3: TGTGCCAGCAGTTTAGGGGGACTAGCGGTACGCTCCTACAATGAGCAGTTCTTC.

This clonotype was seen more than once but under ten times. This rearrangement joins TRBV9 to TRBJ2-3, with D maybe TRBD2 (6 bases). The CDR3 has 15 amino acids. CDR1 and CDR2 (germline): SGDLS, YYNGEE. V was pared by 0 bases and J by 3 bases, with 11 bases between. The chain's CDR3 is CASSVVDSGTDTQYF. In DNA form, the CDR3 reads TGTGCCAGCAGCGTAGTCGACAGCGGGACAGATACGCAGTATTTT.

This clonotype occurred a few times. V gene TRBV14 combines with J gene TRBJ2-1; 9 nucleotides agree with TRBD2. Germline assignment: CDR1 SGHDN and CDR2 FVKESK. J lost 3 bases, V lost 2 bases, and 11 bases had no gene match. The CDR3 has 18 residues. Written as DNA, the CDR3 is TGTGCCAGCAGCCAAATTCCAGGCGGGGGGGCCATCTACAATGAGCAGTTCTTC. It yields the protein CASSQIPGGGAIYNEQFF.

The rearrangement links TRBV5-1 to TRBJ2-7; TRBD2 agrees at 9 bases. Germline V gives CDR1 SGHRS, CDR2 YFSETQ. Trimming took 4 bases from V and 6 from J; bases not matched to a gene: 11. The CDR3 consists of 15 residues. The chain's CDR3 is CASSVIGLAQGEQYF. The CDR3 DNA reads TGCGCCAGCAGCGTGATCGGACTAGCGCAGGGCGAGCAGTACTTC.

A few counts support this clonotype. This chain joins TRBV7-2 and TRBJ2-1, with a tentative D call TRBD2 (5 bases). Trimming shortened V by 6 bases and J by 0 bases, and 12 bases separated the two germline ends. The germline CDR1 and CDR2 sequences are SGHTA and FQGNSA. This CDR3 has 15 amino acids. The CDR3 here is CASSPDFSSYNEQFF. The CDR3 nucleotides are TGTGCCAGCAGTCCGGACTTCTCCTCCTACAATGAGCAGTTCTTC.

This clonotype came up many times. The J gene is TRBJ1-5, the V gene TRBV12-3 or TRBV12-4, with unresolved D. CDR3 length: 14 amino acids. Trimming took 3 bases from V and 2 from J, leaving 8 bases between them. DNA for the CDR3: TGTGCCAGCAGTTTCCTAGGTGGCAATCAGCCCCAGCATTTT. Residues: CASSFLGGNQPQHF.

The CDR3 region is CASSQPTGANEQFF. CDR3 sequence (DNA): TGCGCCAGCAGCCAACCGACAGGGGCGAATGAGCAGTTCTTC. This sequence joins TRBV5-1 and TRBJ2-1; 8 nucleotides agree with TRBD1. Germline V gene sequence: CDR1 SGHRS, CDR2 YFSETQ. The junction had 7 bases not matched to a gene; V was cut back by 4 bases and J by 7 bases. The CDR3 runs 14 residues.